The rows below give T cell receptor beta chains drawn from one sample of a study of CD8+CD57+ T cells in acquired aplastic anemia. TCRdb reprocessed the reads via MiXCR and lists one record per CDR3 protein. In the table there are roughly 180,000 distinct CDR3 sequences, 63% of which are singletons. What was sequenced was sorted CD4+, CD8+, or CD8+CD57+ T cells (not recorded which) from PBMCs. Receptors were obtained from a human donor with aplastic anemia. Both conserved end residues are part of each CDR3. The order of the fields is CDR3 protein, V gene, J gene, clone size. A clone size is listed for some rows: how often the clone was seen (once, few, many), or a class if it is expanded.

CDR3 protein: CASNGGGPQETQYF; V gene: TRBV7-2; J gene: TRBJ2-5; clone size: NA
CDR3 protein: CSVDPAGDTQYF; V gene: TRBV29-1; J gene: TRBJ2-3; clone size: few
CDR3 protein: CAISDKTSGSNEQFF; V gene: TRBV10-3; J gene: TRBJ2-1; clone size: NA
CDR3 protein: CASSQAAPGHSNTEAFF; V gene: TRBV3-1; J gene: TRBJ1-1; clone size: few
CDR3 protein: CAIRGDTTNLEGYTF; V gene: TRBV10-3; J gene: TRBJ1-2; clone size: many
CDR3 protein: CASSQVAGGSTDTQYF; V gene: TRBV4-1; J gene: TRBJ2-3; clone size: many
CDR3 protein: CASSRGFGNTIYF; V gene: TRBV19; J gene: TRBJ1-3; clone size: NA
CDR3 protein: CASSTYPDSSQPQHF; V gene: TRBV7-9; J gene: TRBJ1-5; clone size: NA
CDR3 protein: CASSFSRSGGANVLTF; V gene: TRBV7-2; J gene: TRBJ2-6; clone size: once
CDR3 protein: CASSEGLAGPSTDTQYF; V gene: TRBV25-1; J gene: TRBJ2-3; clone size: NA
CDR3 protein: CAWSSGDHSPLHF; V gene: TRBV30; J gene: TRBJ1-6; clone size: NA
CDR3 protein: CASSLGPLYEQYF; V gene: TRBV11-2; J gene: TRBJ2-7; clone size: NA
CDR3 protein: CASGELAGYTGELFF; V gene: TRBV19; J gene: TRBJ2-2; clone size: NA
CDR3 protein: CASSARDRFDPTAFF; V gene: TRBV19; J gene: TRBJ1-1; clone size: NA
CDR3 protein: CASSVQTNTEAFF; V gene: TRBV9; J gene: TRBJ1-1; clone size: NA
CDR3 protein: CASSYSGTGNEQFF; V gene: TRBV7-2; J gene: TRBJ2-1; clone size: NA
CDR3 protein: CASSLAGEIDEQFF; V gene: TRBV7-9; J gene: TRBJ2-1; clone size: NA
CDR3 protein: CASSLRLPGANVPTF; V gene: TRBV7-8; J gene: TRBJ2-6; clone size: NA
CDR3 protein: CASSMSTRSNYGYTF; V gene: TRBV19; J gene: TRBJ1-2; clone size: many
CDR3 protein: CASSFGQHYGYTF; V gene: TRBV27; J gene: TRBJ1-2; clone size: few
CDR3 protein: CSARVRPHEQYF; V gene: TRBV20-1; J gene: TRBJ2-7; clone size: NA
CDR3 protein: CATSRDLGLEGIEAFF; V gene: TRBV15; J gene: TRBJ1-1; clone size: NA
CDR3 protein: CASSLGTVRYGYTF; V gene: TRBV7-9; J gene: TRBJ1-2; clone size: few
CDR3 protein: CASSLGPRTSYEQYF; V gene: TRBV7-9; J gene: TRBJ2-7; clone size: once
CDR3 protein: CASSQATRVGTEAFF; V gene: TRBV4-1; J gene: TRBJ1-1; clone size: NA
CDR3 protein: CSAKARGLQETQYF; V gene: TRBV20-1; J gene: TRBJ2-5; clone size: NA
CDR3 protein: CASSGFVASSYNSPLHF; V gene: TRBV2; J gene: TRBJ1-6; clone size: once